These T cell receptor beta chains were read from a single sample in a study of blood T cell repertoires in COVID-19. The table came from immunoSEQ multiplex PCR; TCRdb's copy has only in-frame clones and leaves some out. The sample shows over 150,000 clones, around 94% of them seen only once. The material sequenced was peripheral blood. These receptors were taken from a young man with COVID-19, enrolled during active disease. Each CDR3 is given with its conserved first and last residue. Each record gives: clone size, D gene, J gene, V gene, CDR3 DNA, CDR3 protein. A D gene is named only where the DNA matches it firmly. Some rows have no size entry. The others give once, few or many, or a class for an expanded clone.

NA TRBD2 TRBJ2-7 TRBV5-1 TGCGCCAGCAGCCTGCAGCCTAGCGGGGGTTCCTACGAGCAGTACTTC CASSLQPSGGSYEQYF
NA TRBD1 TRBJ1-2 TRBV6-6 TGTGCCAGCACCCGGACAGGGGACCATGGCTACACCTTC CASTRTGDHGYTF
NA TRBD1 TRBJ1-4 TRBV30 TGTGCCTGGACCCCCGACAGGGTCGATGTTGAAAAACTGTTTTTT CAWTPDRVDVEKLFF
once TRBD1 TRBJ1-2 TRBV11-2 TGTGCCAGCAGCTTAGCCGGGGACAGGCGGAGCACCTTC CASSLAGDRRSTF
NA NA TRBJ1-2 TRBV11-2 TGTGCCAGCAGCAATCCCGGGGTTGGAGGTGGCTACACCTTC CASSNPGVGGGYTF
once TRBD2 TRBJ2-3 TRBV19 TGTGCCAGCAGAACTAGCGGGGGGACCAATACGCAGTATTTT CASRTSGGTNTQYF
NA NA TRBJ1-5 TRBV7-3 TGTGCCAGCAGCGTACAGGGAGATCAGCCCCAGCATTTT CASSVQGDQPQHF
NA TRBD1 TRBJ2-1 TRBV7-3 TGTGCCAGCAGCCGCTGGACAGGAGGTGAGCAGTTCTTC CASSRWTGGEQFF
NA NA TRBJ1-6 TRBV9 TGTGCCAGCAGCGTATCACTTAATTCACCCCTCCACTTT CASSVSLNSPLHF
NA NA TRBJ1-3 TRBV4-1 TGCGCCAGCAGCCAGCCAAGAAGGGGATCCTCTGGAAACACCATATATTTT CASSQPRRGSSGNTIYF
NA TRBD2 TRBJ2-5 TRBV3-1/TRBV3-2 TGTGCCAGCAGCCAAGATAGTCGGGGGGGCCCGGAGACCCAGTACTTC CASSQDSRGGPETQYF
NA TRBD1 TRBJ2-5 TRBV6-2/TRBV6-3 TGTGCCACCAGTAACAGGGGGAAGACCCAGTACTTC CATSNRGKTQYF
once TRBD2 TRBJ2-2 TRBV9 TGTGCCAGCAGCGTACTAGCGGCGAACACCGGGGAGCTGTTTTTT CASSVLAANTGELFF
NA NA TRBJ1-3 TRBV19 TGTGCCAGTAGTATTTTGGGCACTTCTGGAAACACCATATATTTT CASSILGTSGNTIYF
NA TRBD1 TRBJ1-2 TRBV6-5 TGTGCCAGCAGTCCCCGGGACAGGGGTGGCTACACCTTC CASSPRDRGGYTF
NA TRBD1 TRBJ2-7 TRBV4-1 TGCGCCAGCAGCCAAGGCCGGGACAGGGTCAGCGAGCAGTACTTC CASSQGRDRVSEQYF
NA TRBD1 TRBJ2-1 TRBV18 TGTGCCAGCTCCCAAGACAGGGACGCTGAGCAGTTCTTC CASSQDRDAEQFF
NA NA TRBJ2-7 TRBV2 TGTGCCAGCAGTGAGGGGCGGTTGCGGATTGGTGTCTCCTACGAGCAGTACTTC CASSEGRLRIGVSYEQYF
NA TRBD1 TRBJ1-3 TRBV9 TGTGCCAGCAGCCTTTCTACAGGGGGCTCTGGAAACACCATATATTTT CASSLSTGGSGNTIYF
once TRBD1 TRBJ2-1 TRBV20-1 TGCAGTGCCTACCAGGGGGTTCAGTTCTTC CSAYQGVQFF
NA NA TRBJ2-1 TRBV9 TGTGCCAGCAGCTTAGGGCTCTACAATGAGCAGTTCTTC CASSLGLYNEQFF
once NA TRBJ2-2 TRBV4-2 TGTGCCAGCAGCCAAGATGTAGCGAACCCCACCGGGGAGCTGTTTTTT CASSQDVANPTGELFF
NA NA TRBJ1-3 TRBV5-1 TGCGCCAGCAGCTTGACAGACTCTGGAAACACCATATATTTT CASSLTDSGNTIYF
NA NA TRBJ2-7 TRBV6-5 TGTGCCAGCAGAGGGGGGGTTCCCTACGAGCAGTACTTC CASRGGVPYEQYF
NA TRBD1 TRBJ1-2 TRBV6-5 TGTGCCAGCAGTCCGGGACAGGGGAGGTATGGCTACACCTTC CASSPGQGRYGYTF
NA NA TRBJ1-2 TRBV6-5 TGTGCCAGCAGTTACCTCTACGGTAACTATGGCTACACCTTC CASSYLYGNYGYTF
NA NA TRBJ1-1 TRBV9 TGTGCCAGCAGCCCAGCACCGACTCCCTCGAGAACTGAAGCTTTCTTT CASSPAPTPSRTEAFF
NA NA TRBJ2-1 TRBV15 TGTGCCACCAGCAGTACTCCTGGGGGGGCCCATGGGGACAATGAGCAGTTCTTC CATSSTPGGAHGDNEQFF
NA NA TRBJ2-5 TRBV3-1/TRBV3-2 TGTGCCAGCAGCCAAGATGGGAGACGGACGCCGTACTTC CASSQDGRRTPYF
NA NA TRBJ1-2 TRBV30 TGTGCCTGGAGTATAAGAGTGGGCTACACCTTC CAWSIRVGYTF
NA NA TRBJ1-1 TRBV5-1 TGCGCCAGCAGCCCGGGTCTTAACACTGAAGCTTTCTTT CASSPGLNTEAFF
NA NA TRBJ1-3 TRBV19 TGTGCCAGTAGTATACTGGCGGACTCTGGAAACACCATATATTTT CASSILADSGNTIYF
NA NA TRBJ1-5 TRBV27 TGTGCCAGCAGTTTAGGGTGGGGGGGCGGACAGCCCCAGCATTTT CASSLGWGGGQPQHF
NA NA TRBJ2-1 TRBV7-3 TGTGCCAGCAGCTTAGTTGCGGGGACCTACAATGAGCAGTTCTTC CASSLVAGTYNEQFF
NA TRBD1 TRBJ1-1 TRBV6-1 TGTGCCAGCAGTGAAGAGGGACAGCGGACTTTCTTT CASSEEGQRTFF
once TRBD1 TRBJ1-1 TRBV2 TGTGCCAGCAGCGTACAGGGGGTCACTGAAGCTTTCTTT CASSVQGVTEAFF
NA NA TRBJ1-2 TRBV19 TGTGCCAGTATTGAAACAGGGCTTTTAAACTATGGCTACACCTTC CASIETGLLNYGYTF
NA NA TRBJ2-1 TRBV12-3/TRBV12-4 TGTGCCAGCACCTGGGTGCAGGGCGGAAAGCAGTTCTTC CASTWVQGGKQFF
NA TRBD1 TRBJ2-1 TRBV5-1 TGCGCCAGCAGCTTACTCGCACCGGGACAGGGTTTCAATGAGCAGTTCTTC CASSLLAPGQGFNEQFF
NA NA TRBJ1-1 TRBV10-2 TGCGCCAGCAGCCAGGGGACAAACACTGAAGCTTTCTTT CASSQGTNTEAFF
NA TRBD2 TRBJ2-7 TRBV5-1 TGCGCCAGCAGCCTTAGACTAGCGGGTTCCTCCTACGAGCAGTACTTC CASSLRLAGSSYEQYF
NA NA TRBJ2-3 TRBV7-3 TGTGCCAGCAGCTTAAACCCCCTGTACGGGGACTTCACAGATACGCAGTATTTT CASSLNPLYGDFTDTQYF
NA NA TRBJ2-7 TRBV2 TGTGCCAGCAGGGGGGGACAGACCTACGAGCAGTACTTC CASRGGQTYEQYF
NA NA TRBJ1-1 TRBV11-2 TGTGCCAGCAGCTTATTTTTCGGGTCGAACACTGAAGCTTTCTTT CASSLFFGSNTEAFF
NA NA TRBJ1-4 TRBV3-1/TRBV3-2 TGTGCCAGCAGCCAAGCGACAGTTGAAAAACTGTTTTTT CASSQATVEKLFF
NA TRBD1 TRBJ1-6 TRBV20-1 TGCAGTGCTAGTGGTCCCGGGACAGGGTATTCACCCCTCCACTTT CSASGPGTGYSPLHF
NA NA TRBJ2-7 TRBV3-1/TRBV3-2 TGTGCCAGCAGCCCGGGGACTGGGCAGTACTTC CASSPGTGQYF
NA TRBD1 TRBJ1-5 TRBV2 TGTGCCAGCAGGAAGACAGGGGACAATCAGCCCCAGCATTTT CASRKTGDNQPQHF
NA NA TRBJ1-2 TRBV19 TGTGCCAGTAGTATTGGCAGGGGTACTGGCTACACCTTC CASSIGRGTGYTF
NA TRBD1 TRBJ1-2 TRBV10-3 TGTGCCATCTACCAGGGGGCTAGTTATGGCTACACCTTC CAIYQGASYGYTF
NA TRBD2 TRBJ2-3 TRBV3-1/TRBV3-2 TGTGCCAGCAGCCAGGGACGGGGGGGCCGTGTCTCCACAGATACGCAGTATTTT CASSQGRGGRVSTDTQYF
once TRBD1 TRBJ2-7 TRBV5-6 TGTGCCAGCAGCTTTTTACCCCCGGGACAGGGCTTCTACGAGCAGTACTTC CASSFLPPGQGFYEQYF
NA NA TRBJ1-1 TRBV12-5 TGTGCTAGTGGTTTGTTTCTTGAAGCTTTCTTT CASGLFLEAFF
NA NA TRBJ2-1 TRBV9 TGTGCCAGCAGCGTGGTTACAGGGCCGCCCGAGGGGTTCTTC CASSVVTGPPEGFF
NA NA TRBJ1-4 TRBV18 TGTGCCTCCGGGACACTGAATGAAAAACTGTTTTTT CASGTLNEKLFF
once TRBD1 TRBJ2-5 TRBV19 TGTGCCAGTACCAGAACAGGGGGCGAGGAGACCCAGTACTTC CASTRTGGEETQYF